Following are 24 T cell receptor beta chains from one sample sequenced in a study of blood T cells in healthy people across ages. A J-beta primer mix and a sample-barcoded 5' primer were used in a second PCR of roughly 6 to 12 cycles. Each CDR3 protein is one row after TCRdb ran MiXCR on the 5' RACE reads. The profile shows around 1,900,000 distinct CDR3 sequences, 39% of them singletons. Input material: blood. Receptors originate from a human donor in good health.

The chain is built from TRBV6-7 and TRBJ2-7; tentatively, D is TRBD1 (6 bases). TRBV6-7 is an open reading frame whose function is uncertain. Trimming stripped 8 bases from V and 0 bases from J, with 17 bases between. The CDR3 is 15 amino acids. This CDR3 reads CASRNSGTHSYEQYF. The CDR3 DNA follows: TGTGCCAGCCGAAACTCCGGGACACACTCCTACGAGCAGTACTTC.

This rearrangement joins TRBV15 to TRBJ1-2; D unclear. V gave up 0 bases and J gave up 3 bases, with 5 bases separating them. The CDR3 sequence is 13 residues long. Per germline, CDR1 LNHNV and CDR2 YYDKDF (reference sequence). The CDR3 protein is CATSRDRDYGYTF. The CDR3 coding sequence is TGTGCCACCAGCAGAGATCGGGACTATGGCTACACCTTC.

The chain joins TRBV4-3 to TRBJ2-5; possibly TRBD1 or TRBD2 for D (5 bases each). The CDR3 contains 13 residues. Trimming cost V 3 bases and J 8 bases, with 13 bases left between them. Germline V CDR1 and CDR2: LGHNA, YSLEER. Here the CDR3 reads CASSHTSRGTQYF. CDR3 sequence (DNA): TGCGCCAGCAGCCACACTTCCCGGGGCACCCAGTACTTC.

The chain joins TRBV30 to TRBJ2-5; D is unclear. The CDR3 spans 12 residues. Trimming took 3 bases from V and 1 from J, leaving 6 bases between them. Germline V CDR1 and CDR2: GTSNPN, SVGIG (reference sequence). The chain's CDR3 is CAWRTLQETQYF. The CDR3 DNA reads TGTGCCTGGAGAACCCTCCAAGAGACCCAGTACTTC.

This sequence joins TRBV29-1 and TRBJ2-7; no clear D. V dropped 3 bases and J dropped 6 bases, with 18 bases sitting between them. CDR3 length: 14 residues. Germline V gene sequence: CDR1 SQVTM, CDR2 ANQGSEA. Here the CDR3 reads CSVDAPGPLGEQYF. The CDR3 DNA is TGCAGCGTTGACGCGCCCGGGCCCCTAGGCGAGCAGTACTTC.

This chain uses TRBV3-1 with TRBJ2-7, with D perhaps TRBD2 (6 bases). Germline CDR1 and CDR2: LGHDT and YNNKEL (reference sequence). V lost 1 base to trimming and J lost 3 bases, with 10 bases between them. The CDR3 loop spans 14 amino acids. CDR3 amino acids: CASSQASGVYEQYF. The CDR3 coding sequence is TGTGCCAGCAGCCAAGCCTCGGGGGTCTACGAGCAGTACTTC.

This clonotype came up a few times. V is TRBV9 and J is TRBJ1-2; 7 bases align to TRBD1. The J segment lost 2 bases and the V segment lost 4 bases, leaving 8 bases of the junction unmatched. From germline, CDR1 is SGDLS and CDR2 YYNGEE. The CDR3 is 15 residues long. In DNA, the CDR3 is TGTGCCAGCAGCACATACTCGGGACAGAACTATGGCTACACCTTC. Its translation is CASSTYSGQNYGYTF.

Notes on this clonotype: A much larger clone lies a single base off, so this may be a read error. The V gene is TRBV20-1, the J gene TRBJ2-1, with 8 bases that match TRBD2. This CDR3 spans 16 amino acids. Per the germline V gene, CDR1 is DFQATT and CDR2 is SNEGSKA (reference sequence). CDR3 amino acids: CSASRPSGGGYNGQFF. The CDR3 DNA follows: TGCAGTGCTTCTCGACCCAGCGGGGGAGGATACAATGGGCAGTTCTTC.

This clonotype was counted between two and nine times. The CDR3 DNA is TGCGCCAGCAGCCAAGGGAAAGGGCCCTCCTACGAGCAGTACTTC. The encoded protein is CASSQGKGPSYEQYF. The V gene is TRBV4-1, the J gene TRBJ2-7; D gene uncertain. Deletions cut 1 base from V and 0 bases from J, with 10 bases between. Germline-derived CDR1 and CDR2 are MGHRA and YSYEKL. The CDR3 is 15 amino acids.

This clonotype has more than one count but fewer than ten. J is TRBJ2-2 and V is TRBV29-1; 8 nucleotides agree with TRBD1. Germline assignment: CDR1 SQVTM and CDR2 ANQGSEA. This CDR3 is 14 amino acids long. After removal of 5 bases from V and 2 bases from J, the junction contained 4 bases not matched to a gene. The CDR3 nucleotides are TGCAGCGTTTCAACAGGGGGTAACACCGGGGAGCTGTTTTTT. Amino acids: CSVSTGGNTGELFF.

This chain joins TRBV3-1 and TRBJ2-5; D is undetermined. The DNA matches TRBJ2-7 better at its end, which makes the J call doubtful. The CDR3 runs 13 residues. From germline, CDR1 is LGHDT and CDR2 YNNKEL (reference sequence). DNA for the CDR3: TGTGCCAGCAGCCGATCACAGAACTACGAGCAGTACTTC. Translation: CASSRSQNYEQYF.

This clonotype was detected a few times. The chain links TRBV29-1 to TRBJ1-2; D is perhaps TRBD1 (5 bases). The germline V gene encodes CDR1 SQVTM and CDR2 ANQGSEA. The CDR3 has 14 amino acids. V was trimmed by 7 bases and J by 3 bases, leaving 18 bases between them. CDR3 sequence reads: CSAEQEGDYYGYTF. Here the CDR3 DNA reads TGCAGCGCCGAACAAGAAGGGGATTACTATGGCTACACCTTC.

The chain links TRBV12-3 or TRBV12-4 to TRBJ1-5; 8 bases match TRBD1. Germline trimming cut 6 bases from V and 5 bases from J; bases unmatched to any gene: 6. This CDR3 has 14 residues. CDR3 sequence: CASSNTGGDQPQHF. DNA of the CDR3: TGTGCCAGCAGCAACACAGGGGGGGATCAGCCCCAGCATTTT.

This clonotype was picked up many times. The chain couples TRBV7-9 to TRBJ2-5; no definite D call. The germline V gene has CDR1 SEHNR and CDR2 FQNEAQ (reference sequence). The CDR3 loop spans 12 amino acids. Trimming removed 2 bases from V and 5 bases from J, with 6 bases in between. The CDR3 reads CASSLLGETQYF. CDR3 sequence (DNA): TGTGCCAGCAGCTTATTGGGGGAGACCCAGTACTTC.

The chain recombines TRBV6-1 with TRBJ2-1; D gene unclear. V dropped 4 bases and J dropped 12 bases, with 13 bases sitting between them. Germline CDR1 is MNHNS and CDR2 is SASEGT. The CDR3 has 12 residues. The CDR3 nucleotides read TGTGCCAGCAGTGCTAAAGGTATTGTGCAGTTCTTC. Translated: CASSAKGIVQFF.

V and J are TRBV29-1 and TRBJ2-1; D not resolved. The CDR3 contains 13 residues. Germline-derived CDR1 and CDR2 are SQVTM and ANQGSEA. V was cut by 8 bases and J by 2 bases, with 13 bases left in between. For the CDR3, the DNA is TGCAGCCTCCTACGGACGGCCTACAATGAGCAGTTCTTC. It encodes CSLLRTAYNEQFF.

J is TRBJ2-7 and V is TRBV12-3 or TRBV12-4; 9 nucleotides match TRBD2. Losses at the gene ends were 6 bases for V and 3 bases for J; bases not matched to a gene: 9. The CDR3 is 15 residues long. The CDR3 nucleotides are TGTGCCAGCAGCCAAAGCGGGGGGCATTGCTACGAGCAGTACTTC. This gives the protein CASSQSGGHCYEQYF.

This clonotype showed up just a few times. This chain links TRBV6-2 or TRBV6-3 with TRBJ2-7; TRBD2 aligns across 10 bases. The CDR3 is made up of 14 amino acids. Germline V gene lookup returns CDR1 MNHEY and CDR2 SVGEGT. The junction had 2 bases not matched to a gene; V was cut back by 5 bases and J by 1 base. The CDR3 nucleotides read TGTGCCAGCAGTGGACTAGCGGCTTCCTACGAGCAGTACTTC. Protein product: CASSGLAASYEQYF.

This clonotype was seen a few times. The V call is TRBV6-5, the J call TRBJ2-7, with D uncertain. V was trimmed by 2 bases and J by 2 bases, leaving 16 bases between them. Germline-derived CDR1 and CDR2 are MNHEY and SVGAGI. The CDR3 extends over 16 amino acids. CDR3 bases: TGTGCCAGCAGTTACGGTATTGGGGTCGATGCCTACGAGCAGTACTTC. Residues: CASSYGIGVDAYEQYF.

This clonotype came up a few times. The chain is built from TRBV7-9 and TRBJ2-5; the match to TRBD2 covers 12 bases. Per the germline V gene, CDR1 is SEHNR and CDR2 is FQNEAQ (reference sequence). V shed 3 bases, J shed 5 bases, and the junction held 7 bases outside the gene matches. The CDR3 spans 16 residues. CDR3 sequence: CASSFRLAGVGETQYF. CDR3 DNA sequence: TGTGCCAGCAGCTTCCGACTAGCGGGGGTCGGGGAGACCCAGTACTTC.

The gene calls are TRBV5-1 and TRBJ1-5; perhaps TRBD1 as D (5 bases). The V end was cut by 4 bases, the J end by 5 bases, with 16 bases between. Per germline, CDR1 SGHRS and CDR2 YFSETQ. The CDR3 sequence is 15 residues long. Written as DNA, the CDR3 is TGCGCCAGCAGCCTCCGGGGGTCGGGGGATCAGCCCCAGCATTTT. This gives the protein CASSLRGSGDQPQHF.

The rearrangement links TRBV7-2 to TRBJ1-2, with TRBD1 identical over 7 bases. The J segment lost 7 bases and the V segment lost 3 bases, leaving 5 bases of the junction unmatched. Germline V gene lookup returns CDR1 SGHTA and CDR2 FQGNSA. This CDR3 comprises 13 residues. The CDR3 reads CASSFDRVIGYTF. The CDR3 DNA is TGTGCCAGCAGCTTTGACAGGGTGATTGGCTACACCTTC.

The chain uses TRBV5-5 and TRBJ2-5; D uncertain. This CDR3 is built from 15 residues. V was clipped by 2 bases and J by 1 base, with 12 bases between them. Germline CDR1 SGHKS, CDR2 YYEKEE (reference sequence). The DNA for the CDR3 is TGTGCCAGCAGCTTCGGGTGGTGGGGCCAAGAGACCCAGTACTTC. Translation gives CASSFGWWGQETQYF.

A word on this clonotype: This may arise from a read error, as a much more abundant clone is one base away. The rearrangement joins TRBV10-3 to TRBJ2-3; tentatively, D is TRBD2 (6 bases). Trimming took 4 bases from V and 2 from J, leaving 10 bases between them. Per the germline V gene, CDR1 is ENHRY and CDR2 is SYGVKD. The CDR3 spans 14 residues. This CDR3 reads CAISGGDLTDTQYF. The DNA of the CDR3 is TGTGCCATCAGTGGGGGGGACCTCACAGATACGCAGTATTTT.